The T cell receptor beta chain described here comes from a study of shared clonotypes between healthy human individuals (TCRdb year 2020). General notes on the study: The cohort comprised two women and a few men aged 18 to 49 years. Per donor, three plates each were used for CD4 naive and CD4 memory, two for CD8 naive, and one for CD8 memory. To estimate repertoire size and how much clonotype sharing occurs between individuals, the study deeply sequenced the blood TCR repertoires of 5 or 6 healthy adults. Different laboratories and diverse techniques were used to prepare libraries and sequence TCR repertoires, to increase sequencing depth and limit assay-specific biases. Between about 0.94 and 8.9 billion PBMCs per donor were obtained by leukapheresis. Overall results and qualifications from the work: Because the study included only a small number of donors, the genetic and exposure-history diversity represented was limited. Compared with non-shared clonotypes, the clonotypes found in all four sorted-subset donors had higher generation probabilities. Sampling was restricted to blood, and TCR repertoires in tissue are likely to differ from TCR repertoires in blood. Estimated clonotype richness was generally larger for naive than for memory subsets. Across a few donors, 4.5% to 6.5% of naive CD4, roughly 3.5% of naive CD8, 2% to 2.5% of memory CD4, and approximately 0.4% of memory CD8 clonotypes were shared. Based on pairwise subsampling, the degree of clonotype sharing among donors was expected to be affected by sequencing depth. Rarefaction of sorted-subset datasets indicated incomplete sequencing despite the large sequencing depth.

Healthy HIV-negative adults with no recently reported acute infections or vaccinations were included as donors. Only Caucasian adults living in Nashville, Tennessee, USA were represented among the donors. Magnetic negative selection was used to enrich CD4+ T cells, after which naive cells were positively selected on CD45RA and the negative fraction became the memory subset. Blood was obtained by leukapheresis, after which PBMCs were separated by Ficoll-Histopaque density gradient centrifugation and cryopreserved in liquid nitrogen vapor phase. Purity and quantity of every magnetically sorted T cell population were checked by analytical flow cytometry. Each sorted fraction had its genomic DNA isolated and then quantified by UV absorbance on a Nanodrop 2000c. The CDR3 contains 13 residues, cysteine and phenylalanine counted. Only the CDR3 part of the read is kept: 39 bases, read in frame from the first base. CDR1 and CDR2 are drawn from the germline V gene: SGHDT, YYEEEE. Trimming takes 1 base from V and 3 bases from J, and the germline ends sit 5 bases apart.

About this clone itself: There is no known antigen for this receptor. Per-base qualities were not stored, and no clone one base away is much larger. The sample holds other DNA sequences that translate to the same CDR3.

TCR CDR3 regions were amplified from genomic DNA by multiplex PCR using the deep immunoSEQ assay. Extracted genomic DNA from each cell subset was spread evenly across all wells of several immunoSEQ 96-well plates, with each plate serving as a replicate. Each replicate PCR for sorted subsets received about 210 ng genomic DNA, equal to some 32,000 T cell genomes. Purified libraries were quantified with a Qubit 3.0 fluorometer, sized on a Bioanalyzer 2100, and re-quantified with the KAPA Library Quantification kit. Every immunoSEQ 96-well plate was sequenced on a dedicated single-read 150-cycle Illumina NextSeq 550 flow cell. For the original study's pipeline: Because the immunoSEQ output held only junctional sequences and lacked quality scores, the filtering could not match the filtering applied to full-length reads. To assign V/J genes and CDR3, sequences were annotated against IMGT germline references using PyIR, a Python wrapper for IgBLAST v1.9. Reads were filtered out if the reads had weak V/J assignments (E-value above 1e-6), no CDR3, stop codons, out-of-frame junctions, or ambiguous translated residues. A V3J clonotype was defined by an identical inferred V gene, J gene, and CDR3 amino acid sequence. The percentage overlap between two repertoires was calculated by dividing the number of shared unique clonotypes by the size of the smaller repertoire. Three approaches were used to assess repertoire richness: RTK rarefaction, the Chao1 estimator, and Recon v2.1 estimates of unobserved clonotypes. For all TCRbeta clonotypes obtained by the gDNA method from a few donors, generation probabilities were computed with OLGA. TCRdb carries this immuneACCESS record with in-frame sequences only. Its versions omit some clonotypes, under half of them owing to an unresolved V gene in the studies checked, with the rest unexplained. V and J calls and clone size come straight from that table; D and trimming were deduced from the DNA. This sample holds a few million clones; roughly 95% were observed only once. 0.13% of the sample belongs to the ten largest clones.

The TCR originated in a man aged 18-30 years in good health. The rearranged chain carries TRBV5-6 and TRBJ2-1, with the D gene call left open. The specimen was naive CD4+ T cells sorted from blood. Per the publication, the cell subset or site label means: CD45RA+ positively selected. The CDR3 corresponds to CASSLTRYNEQFF. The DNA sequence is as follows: TGTGCCAGCAGCTTGACACGCTACAATGAGCAGTTCTTC.